Below, 30 T cell receptor beta chains from the same sample are listed, as sequenced in a study of blood T cell repertoires in COVID-19 (dated by TCRdb to 2019 to 2021). The protocol used for the library was the immunoSEQ multiplex PCR assay. In TCRdb, the immuneACCESS table is reduced to in-frame sequences with V and J assigned. These tables do not hold every clone; where another copy was compared, an unresolved V gene accounts for under half, and the others remain unexplained. In this sample the table shows 150,000 to 200,000 clones, roughly 80% of which occur a single time. Of the sample, 14% falls within the top ten clones. Sequenced input: peripheral blood. The receptors here all came from an older woman with COVID-19, enrolled during active disease.

J is TRBJ2-2 and V is TRBV27, with D possibly TRBD1 on 6 matching bases. The germline gives CDR1 MNHEY, CDR2 SMNVEV (reference sequence). V lost 8 bases to trimming and J lost 1 base, with 11 bases between them. This CDR3 is 14 amino acids long. The CDR3 loop is CASGKQGNTGELFF. CDR3 DNA sequence: TGTGCCAGCGGAAAACAGGGGAACACCGGGGAGCTGTTTTTT.

The chain links TRBV5-5 to TRBJ2-5; 9 bases align to TRBD2. Germline lookup yields CDR1 SGHKS and CDR2 YYEKEE (reference sequence). This CDR3 spans 18 amino acids. Unmatched junction bases numbered 17, after V lost 4 bases and J lost 4 bases. The CDR3 nucleotides are TGTGCCAGCAGCCCGCTCCCATTTAGCGGGAGTTTGGGAGAGACCCAGTACTTC. Translation gives CASSPLPFSGSLGETQYF.

The genes are TRBV6-5 and TRBJ1-2, with D perhaps TRBD1 (6 bases). The V and J ends lost 6 bases and 4 bases respectively, with 12 bases between them. The CDR3 covers 13 residues. The germline CDR1 and CDR2 sequences are MNHEY and SVGAGI. Here the CDR3 reads CASRSTGFYGYTF. CDR3 in DNA: TGTGCCAGCAGATCCACAGGGTTCTATGGCTACACCTTC.

V and J are TRBV5-1 and TRBJ2-3; tentatively, D is TRBD1 (5 bases). Germline assignment: CDR1 SGHRS and CDR2 YFSETQ. Trimming removed 2 bases from V and 2 bases from J, with 15 bases in between. The CDR3 has 16 amino acids. The CDR3 DNA is TGCGCCAGCAGCTTAGGCAGGGTATCACTCACAGATACGCAGTATTTT. This codes for CASSLGRVSLTDTQYF.

The chain combines TRBV3-1 (or the pseudogene TRBV3-2) with TRBJ2-2, with D possibly TRBD2 on 6 matching bases. The CDR3 is 16 amino acids. Germline V gene sequence: CDR1 LGHDT, CDR2 YNNKEL (reference sequence). V was pared by 5 bases and J by 2 bases, with 15 bases between. CDR3: CASSGTPFGNTGELFF. Here the CDR3 DNA reads TGTGCCAGCAGCGGGACTCCCTTTGGAAACACCGGGGAGCTGTTTTTT.

This clone was seen only once. The V and J genes are TRBV5-1 and TRBJ2-5, with no clear D. The germline V and J ends were trimmed by 4 bases and 1 base, with 17 bases remaining between them. Germline CDR1 reads SGHRS; CDR2 reads YFSETQ. This CDR3 comprises 16 residues. As DNA, the CDR3 is TGCGCCAGCAGCCGTCTCCCACTGGCGGCCCAAGAGACCCAGTACTTC. It translates to CASSRLPLAAQETQYF.

This chain links TRBV7-2 with TRBJ1-4; D remains ambiguous. The germline V gene has CDR1 SGHTA and CDR2 FQGNSA. The ends were cut back, 5 bases at V and 2 bases at J, with 9 bases in the middle. CDR3 length: 14 amino acids. The CDR3 spells CASSQRGTNEKLFF. CDR3 DNA: TGTGCCAGCAGCCAGAGAGGGACTAATGAAAAACTGTTTTTT.

This clone occurred a few times. The V and J genes are TRBV5-1 and TRBJ2-5; D is uncertain. The germline V gene encodes CDR1 SGHRS and CDR2 YFSETQ. This CDR3 spans 15 amino acids. The germline V and J ends were trimmed by 0 bases and 2 bases, with 11 bases remaining between them. CDR3 nucleotides: TGCGCCAGCAGCTTGGCCCGGGTGTGGCAAGAGACCCAGTACTTC. As protein: CASSLARVWQETQYF. Full variable domain (remainder filled in from reference TRBV5-1 and TRBJ2-5): KAGVTQTPRYLIKTRGQQVTLSCSPISGHRSVSWYQQTPGQGLQFLFEYFSETQRNKGNFPGRFSGRQFSNSRSEMNVSTLELGDSALYLCASSLARVWQETQYFGPGTRLLVL.

This chain connects TRBV24-1 to TRBJ1-4, with 7 nucleotides matching TRBD1. Germline V gives CDR1 KGHDR, CDR2 SFDVKD. The CDR3 is 18 residues long. J was trimmed by 0 bases and V by 3 bases; bases with no gene match: 9. CDR3 nucleotides: TGTGCCACCAGTGATGCAACCGGGACAGACGCAACTAATGAAAAACTGTTTTTT. It specifies CATSDATGTDATNEKLFF.

J is TRBJ1-2 and V is TRBV6-5; 10 bases agree with TRBD1. The CDR3 is made up of 14 amino acids. CDR1 and CDR2 (germline): MNHEY, SVGAGI. After removal of 11 bases from V and 4 bases from J, the junction contained 10 bases not matched to a gene. The CDR3 nucleotides are TGTGCCGTAGTCCGGGACAGGGGAGGCTATGGCTACACCTTC. Translated, it gives CAVVRDRGGYGYTF.

This clone was counted a few times. The J gene is TRBJ2-1, the V gene TRBV2; 9 bases line up with TRBD2. The CDR3 is 16 amino acids. The trim removed 7 bases at V and 6 bases at J, leaving 13 bases unmatched. Germline V gives CDR1 SNHLY, CDR2 FYNNEI. As DNA, the CDR3 is TGTGCCAGCACTCTCCCCCGAGCGGGAGGAGGCAATGAGCAGTTCTTC. This gives the protein CASTLPRAGGGNEQFF.

The J gene is TRBJ2-5, the V gene TRBV5-1; 11 nucleotides line up with TRBD1. J gave up 5 bases and V 4 bases, and 10 bases lay outside the gene matches. Germline V gene sequence: CDR1 SGHRS, CDR2 YFSETQ. This CDR3 has 16 residues. CDR3 bases: TGCGCCAGCAGCCCTCGGACAGGGGGCGGGGGTGAGACCCAGTACTTC. Encoded protein: CASSPRTGGGGETQYF.

This chain uses TRBV24-1 with TRBJ2-5; D gene ambiguous. Trimming pared 3 bases from V and 2 bases from J, leaving 9 bases between. There are 14 residues in the CDR3. CDR1 and CDR2 from the germline V gene are KGHDR and SFDVKD. CDR3 sequence: CATSDPPQQETQYF. The CDR3 DNA reads TGTGCCACCAGTGATCCTCCTCAGCAAGAGACCCAGTACTTC.

The chain has TRBV6-5 and TRBJ2-1; 13 nucleotides align to TRBD2. Per germline, CDR1 MNHEY and CDR2 SVGAGI. The J segment lost 9 bases and the V segment lost 6 bases, leaving 8 bases of the junction unmatched. This CDR3 is 15 amino acids long. The CDR3 protein is CASRPRTSGRGEQFF. The CDR3, as DNA: TGTGCCAGCAGGCCTCGAACTAGCGGGAGGGGTGAGCAGTTCTTC.

V gene TRBV2 combines with J gene TRBJ2-1; tentative D call: TRBD2 (5 bases). The CDR3 has 12 amino acids. The V gene's germline CDR1 is SNHLY and CDR2 FYNNEI. V shed 6 bases and J shed 12 bases, with 15 bases lying between them. The CDR3 coding sequence is TGTGCCAGCAGCGCACGAGGGATAGGGCAGTTCTTC. This gives the protein CASSARGIGQFF.

V and J are TRBV5-1 and TRBJ1-4; D remains ambiguous. V was cut by 0 bases and J by 0 bases, with 18 bases left in between. The CDR3 is 19 amino acids. CDR1 is SGHRS, CDR2 YFSETQ, per germline. CDR3 sequence (DNA): TGCGCCAGCAGCTTGGACGCCGAGGGATCGGAGGCAACTAATGAAAAACTGTTTTTT. Residues: CASSLDAEGSEATNEKLFF.

The rearrangement uses TRBV29-1 and TRBJ2-3; weak D call: TRBD1 (5 bases). The V gene's germline CDR1 is SQVTM and CDR2 ANQGSEA. The CDR3 covers 15 residues. V lost 2 bases, J lost 3 bases, and 15 bases lay in between. CDR3 nucleotide sequence: TGCAGCGTTGAAAAATTACTGGGGCGTACAGATACGCAGTATTTT. This codes for CSVEKLLGRTDTQYF.

Worth noting for this clone: Different DNA sequences within this sample yield the same CDR3. The rearrangement links TRBV6-5 to TRBJ1-4; D may be TRBD1 (5 bases). CDR3 length: 15 amino acids. Trimming pared 8 bases from V and 7 bases from J, leaving 20 bases between. Germline assignment: CDR1 MNHEY and CDR2 SVGAGI. The CDR3 coding sequence is TGTGCCAGCGGGGACTACCAGCATCGCGGTGAAAAACTGTTTTTT. Encoded protein: CASGDYQHRGEKLFF.

The V and J genes are TRBV19 and TRBJ1-2; D unclear. The V end lost 3 bases, the J end lost 3 bases, and 8 bases lay between the germline ends. CDR1 is LNHDA, CDR2 SQIVND, per germline (reference sequence). The CDR3 is made up of 13 amino acids. The CDR3, as DNA: TGTGCCAGTAGTATTGAACAGTACTATGGCTACACCTTC. This gives the protein CASSIEQYYGYTF. Full variable domain (outside the CDR3, taken from reference TRBV19 and TRBJ1-2): DGGITQSPKYLFRKEGQNVTLSCEQNLNHDAMYWYRQDPGQGLRLIYYSQIVNDFQKGDIAEGYSVSREKKESFPLTVTSAQKNPTAFYLCASSIEQYYGYTFGSGTRLTVV.

The rearrangement joins TRBV19 to TRBJ2-1, with TRBD2 matching 10 bases. The CDR3 extends over 17 amino acids. Germline assignment: CDR1 LNHDA and CDR2 SQIVND (reference sequence). V shed 5 bases and J 3 bases; nucleotides not matched to a gene: 10. CDR3: CASSALRTSGNYNEQFF. The CDR3 DNA reads TGTGCCAGTAGTGCGCTCCGGACTAGCGGAAACTACAATGAGCAGTTCTTC.

The V and J genes are TRBV28 and TRBJ1-1; 10 positions match TRBD1. The ends lost 7 bases at V and 6 bases at J; junction bases unmatched: 11. The CDR3 has 15 residues. CDR1 MDHEN and CDR2 SYDVKM come from the germline V gene. The CDR3 nucleotides read TGTGCCAGCAACGATCTCCTGACAGGGGGCCCTGAAGCTTTCTTT. It translates to CASNDLLTGGPEAFF.

The chain recombines TRBV11-2 with TRBJ2-7, with 10 positions matching TRBD2. V was pared by 2 bases and J by 5 bases, with 6 bases of the junction left unmatched. Germline assignment: CDR1 SGHAT and CDR2 FQNNGV. The CDR3 totals 15 residues. DNA for the CDR3: TGTGCCAGCAGCTTAATCCGAGCGGGAGGGAACGAGCAGTACTTC. Its protein product is CASSLIRAGGNEQYF.

DNA for the CDR3: TGTGCCATCAGGAGGGACTCAGGAGATGAAAAACTGTTTTTT. As protein: CAIRRDSGDEKLFF. V usage is TRBV10-3 and J usage is TRBJ1-4; TRBD1 might be the D (5 bases). The germline V gene encodes CDR1 ENHRY and CDR2 SYGVKD. V lost 6 bases and J 6 bases, leaving 14 bases between the germline ends. The CDR3 totals 14 residues.

This clone was observed a single time. Other nucleotide sequences from this sample produce the same CDR3. The DNA of the CDR3 is TGCGCCAGCAGCCCCGGACTGGGGGGCTACAATGAGCAGTTCTTC. It is translated as CASSPGLGGYNEQFF. The rearrangement uses TRBV5-1 and TRBJ2-1, with a weak D call TRBD2 (6 bases). Germline lookup yields CDR1 SGHRS and CDR2 YFSETQ. V was pared by 4 bases and J by 3 bases, with 14 bases between. This CDR3 comprises 15 residues. Using reference TRBV5-1 and TRBJ2-1 for the parts outside the CDR3, the full variable domain is KAGVTQTPRYLIKTRGQQVTLSCSPISGHRSVSWYQQTPGQGLQFLFEYFSETQRNKGNFPGRFSGRQFSNSRSEMNVSTLELGDSALYLCASSPGLGGYNEQFFGPGTRLTVL.

In this sample, this clone turned up a few times. The chain uses TRBV2 and TRBJ1-6; D gene ambiguous. In germline, CDR1 is SNHLY, CDR2 FYNNEI. The CDR3 loop spans 13 amino acids. V gave up 2 bases and J gave up 6 bases, with 5 bases separating them. For the CDR3, the DNA is TGTGCCAGCAGTGAACAGGTTAATTCACCCCTCCACTTT. Translating gives CASSEQVNSPLHF.

This chain uses TRBV21-1 with TRBJ2-7; the table's D call, TRBD1, was not checked against the DNA. TRBV21-1 constitutes a pseudogene. The CDR3 has 12 amino acids. The CDR3 nucleotides read TGTGCCAGCAGCGCGAGAACAGGCGAGCAGTACGTC. Its translation is CASSARTGEQYV.

The chain uses TRBV6-2 or TRBV6-3 and TRBJ2-7; D ambiguous. Germline CDR1 is MNHEY and CDR2 is SVGEGT. The CDR3 has 16 amino acids. The germline V and J ends were trimmed by 0 bases and 5 bases, with 17 bases remaining between them. CDR3: CASSYSRLFRRDEQYV. The CDR3 DNA follows: TGTGCCAGCAGTTACTCTCGGCTTTTTCGCCGGGACGAGCAGTACGTC.

This clone appeared a single time. The genes are TRBV5-4 and TRBJ2-5; 9 bases line up with TRBD2. V lost 0 bases to trimming and J lost 5 bases; unmatched junction nucleotides: 8. Germline values: CDR1 SGHNT, CDR2 YYREEE (reference sequence). CDR3 length: 16 residues. Here the CDR3 reads CASSLASSGAMETQYF. CDR3 coding DNA: TGTGCCAGCAGCTTGGCCTCTAGCGGGGCGATGGAGACCCAGTACTTC.

The V call is TRBV19, the J call TRBJ2-3; 7 bases match TRBD1. This CDR3 spans 12 amino acids. J gave up 15 bases and V 5 bases, and 11 bases lay outside the gene matches. Germline V CDR1 and CDR2: LNHDA, SQIVND (reference sequence). CDR3 sequence reads: CASSAYRGPSYF. CDR3 DNA: TGTGCCAGTAGTGCGTACAGGGGACCCTCCTATTTT. Full variable domain (missing parts from reference TRBV19 and TRBJ2-3): DGGITQSPKYLFRKEGQNVTLSCEQNLNHDAMYWYRQDPGQGLRLIYYSQIVNDFQKGDIAEGYSVSREKKESFPLTVTSAQKNPTAFYLCASSAYRGPSYFGPGTRLTVL.

The chain links TRBV19 to TRBJ1-6; maybe TRBD1 (6 bases). Germline-derived CDR1 and CDR2 are LNHDA and SQIVND (reference sequence). The CDR3 totals 14 residues. V gave up 8 bases and J gave up 5 bases, with 13 bases separating them. CDR3 DNA: TGTGCCAGTGCAGGGGAGCTGGATAATTCACCCCTCCACTTT. This gives the protein CASAGELDNSPLHF.